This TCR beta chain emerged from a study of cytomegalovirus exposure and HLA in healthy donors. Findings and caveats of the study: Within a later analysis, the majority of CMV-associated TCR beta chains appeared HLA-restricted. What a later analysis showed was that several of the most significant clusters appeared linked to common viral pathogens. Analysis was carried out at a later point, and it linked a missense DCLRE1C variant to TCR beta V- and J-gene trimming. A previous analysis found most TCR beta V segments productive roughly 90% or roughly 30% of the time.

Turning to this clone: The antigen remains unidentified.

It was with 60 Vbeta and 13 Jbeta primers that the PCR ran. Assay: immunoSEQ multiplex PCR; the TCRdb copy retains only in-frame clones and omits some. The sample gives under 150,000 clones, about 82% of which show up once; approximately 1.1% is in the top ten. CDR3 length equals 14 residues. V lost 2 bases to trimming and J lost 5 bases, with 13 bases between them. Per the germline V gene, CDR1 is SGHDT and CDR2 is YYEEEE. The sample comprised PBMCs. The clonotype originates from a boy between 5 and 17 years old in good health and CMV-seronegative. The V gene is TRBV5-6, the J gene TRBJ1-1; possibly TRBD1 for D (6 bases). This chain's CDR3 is CASSFGGGGTEAFF. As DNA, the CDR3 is TGTGCCAGCAGCTTTGGGGGCGGGGGAACTGAAGCTTTCTTT.